Below, one T cell receptor beta chain is given with its context. This clonotype was observed many times. This clone's antigen is unknown. No base qualities exist here, and no much larger clone lies one base off it. The germline V end is reduced by 4 bases and the J end by 4 bases; junction bases left unmatched: 7. The germline V gene yields MGHRA for CDR1 and YSYEKL for CDR2. There are 16 amino acids in the CDR3, from cysteine to phenylalanine inclusive. Only the CDR3 DNA is retained, 48 bases long and in frame from the first base. The protocol used for the library was multiplex PCR. The sequencer was an Illumina HiSeq 4000. iRepertoire HTBI primers and Arm-PCR amplification of CDR3 regions were used to construct TCR beta libraries. PCR products were gel purified before sequencing. Processing in the source paper ran as follows. Gene usage analysis of CDR3 amino acid clonotypes relied on the roughly 58 TRBV and 15 or so TRBJ segments identified across samples. COPE and FqMerger were used to merge filtered high-quality paired reads into contigs. Contigs were aligned with BLAST to IMGT TRBV, TRBD and TRBJ reference genes, and CDR3 was defined per IMGT. Clonotypes above 0.1% frequency were classified as highly expanded clones. Repertoire diversity was measured by Shannon entropy, and V-J evenness by the Gini coefficient. Clonotypes shared by more than one individual were considered public. TCRdb applied fastp at Q25 and MiXCR to the public reads, then kept only in-frame beta chains. Rows with a matching CDR3 protein are joined into one entry that keeps the most common DNA and genes. The V and J calls come from TCRdb's annotation, not from the publication. The sample table holds approximately 400,000 distinct CDR3 sequences, of which 15% were seen once. The ten largest clones capture over 20% of the sample.

These data belong to a study of regulatory T cells in long-lasting Graves disease (dated by TCRdb to the early 2020s). About the investigation overall: In the newly diagnosed Graves' disease group, patients had been taking antithyroid drugs for less than 3 months. A total of some 35 samples underwent TCR sequencing, from about 13 patients with persistent Graves' disease and 20 or so patients with newly diagnosed Graves' disease. The study took place in China and was registered as a clinical trial. This study used TCR sequencing and RNA sequencing of peripheral blood to compare persistent Graves' disease patients against newly diagnosed Graves' disease patients.

The sample's time point label, in plain terms: newly diagnosed GD, antithyroid drugs for less than 3 months. RNA was extracted from PBMCs in TRIzol for both TCR sequencing and RNA sequencing. The diagnosis of Graves' disease followed American Thyroid Association guidelines. Patients for the study were recruited at an endocrinology department in Xi'an, China. Each patient gave 7.5 to 10 milliliters of peripheral blood, collected in an EDTA anticoagulant tube. Ficoll Paque Plus density gradient separation was used to isolate PBMCs, and no further T cell sorting was done. An Agilent 2100 Bioanalyzer and agarose gel were used to assess RNA quality, and a NanoDrop 2000 was used to measure RNA concentration. The paper's findings and limits, for the study overall: Sequencing and analysis were limited to the TCR beta chain. The authors noted that the small sample size was a limitation that may lower accuracy. Peripheral blood alone was examined, since thyroid tissue, which constituted the primary lesion, could not be accessed. Preferential use of TRBV28, TRBJ1-2 and TRBJ2-5 was observed in persistent disease, whereas TRBV20-1 and TRBJ2-1 were favored in newly diagnosed disease. Lower TCR Shannon entropy and fewer highly expanded clones were observed in persistent Graves' disease patients than in newly diagnosed patients, which suggested clonal expansion. Persistent patients shared more public clonotypes among themselves (under 3,000) than newly diagnosed patients did (more than 950).

Sequenced material: peripheral blood mononuclear cells (PBMCs), taken at new diagnosis, from a patient treated with antithyroid drugs. This clonotype was sampled from a female donor with Graves disease. The rearranged chain carries TRBV4-1 and TRBJ2-1, with 10 junctional bases fitting TRBD1. The CDR3 region reads CASSLTGTGAYNEQFF. Read as DNA, the sequence is TGCGCCAGCAGCCTCACCGGGACAGGGGCATACAATGAGCAGTTCTTC.